What follows describes a single TCR beta chain. Its antigen is unknown. This sample is drawn from a study of vaccination and CD4 T cells after COVID-19. Study details: It was a median about 99 days after diagnosis, with a range of 35 to 161, that post-COVID samples were drawn.

Each CDR3 protein gets one entry after TCRdb re-called the PCR reads with MiXCR. Altogether about 18,000 distinct CDR3 sequences are present, about 62% being singletons, with the ten largest covering around 0.92%. The V gene's germline CDR1 is SNHLY and CDR2 FYNNEI. The V segment lost 2 bases and the J segment 5 bases; nucleotides outside the gene matches: 7. This CDR3 contains 16 residues. General study points: A comparatively limited set of convalescent patients was examined, with no early post-infection timepoints. Convalescent patients had a median approximately 86% of post-vaccine SARS-CoV-2-reactive clones that were detected only after vaccination, not before it. Spike mono-reactivity was found in 304 of the 307 vaccine-specific clones identified in convalescent patients.

The TCR was taken from a human donor who had recovered from COVID-19. The sequenced sample was CD4+ T cells from blood, obtained before SARS-CoV-2 vaccination. The chain combines TRBV2 with TRBJ2-5, with TRBD2 matching 11 bases. CDR3 nucleotide sequence: TGTGCCAGCAGTGAATTGTTAGCGGGAGGGACGGAGACCCAGTACTTC. The encoded protein is CASSELLAGGTETQYF.